These 23 T cell receptor beta chains were sequenced from one sample in a study of shared T cell receptors in the human thymus. The protocol was immunoSEQ multiplex PCR, while the TCRdb copy is restricted to in-frame clones and leaves out a portion. Of 500,000 to 750,000 clones in the sample, roughly 90% were seen once. These same records also appear under a second study, on human thymus T cells.

Specimen: thymocytes. The receptors here all came from a boy under two years old with a congenital heart defect.

The V call is TRBV5-1, the J call TRBJ2-1; 9 positions agree with TRBD2. Per germline, CDR1 SGHRS and CDR2 YFSETQ. V was pared by 5 bases and J by 1 base, with 4 bases of the junction left unmatched. This CDR3 comprises 15 residues. CDR3 DNA sequence: TGCGCCAGCAGATTAGCGGGAGATTCCTACAATGAGCAGTTCTTC. This sequence encodes CASRLAGDSYNEQFF.

This clone has a handful of counts. This chain uses TRBV20-1 with TRBJ1-2; D gene uncertain. Germline V CDR1 and CDR2: DFQATT, SNEGSKA (reference sequence). The CDR3 consists of 9 residues. The CDR3 DNA sequence: TGCAGGCCAGCGGGTGGCTACACCTTC. Amino acid sequence: CRPAGGYTF.

V is TRBV28 and J is TRBJ2-7, with 7 bases fitting TRBD1. Trimming at V came to 6 bases and at J to 4 bases, leaving 6 bases not matched to a gene. This CDR3 has 13 amino acids. Germline V gene lookup returns CDR1 MDHEN and CDR2 SYDVKM. CDR3: CASRTDRAYEQYF. The DNA for the CDR3 is TGTGCCAGCAGGACTGACAGGGCGTACGAGCAGTACTTC.

This chain links TRBV2 with TRBJ1-4; 7 bases match TRBD1. Germline V CDR1 and CDR2: SNHLY, FYNNEI. The length of the CDR3 is 14 residues. The V and J ends lost 8 bases and 10 bases, in that order; junction bases with no gene match: 13. The CDR3 DNA is TGTGCCAGCCGTTGGAGGGGGCCTTTCGTAAAACTGTTTTTT. It translates to CASRWRGPFVKLFF.

The chain carries TRBV5-8 and TRBJ2-7; a weak D match, TRBD1 (6 bases). Deletions cut 5 bases from V and 5 bases from J, with 20 bases between. CDR3 length: 15 residues. The germline V gene encodes CDR1 SGHTS and CDR2 YDEGEE. The CDR3 DNA is TGTGCCAGCAGTGTGTTTGGGGGCTCGGGCAACGAGCAGTACTTC. Translating gives CASSVFGGSGNEQYF.

The J gene is TRBJ2-2, the V gene TRBV28; D gene unclear. V lost 6 bases and J lost 6, with 11 bases in between. The CDR3 covers 13 residues. Looked up from germline, CDR1 is MDHEN and CDR2 is SYDVKM. The CDR3 bases are TGTGCCAGCAGCCCTCGTGAGGCCGGGGAGCTGTTTTTT. Translation: CASSPREAGELFF.

The chain recombines TRBV5-4 with TRBJ2-3; TRBD2 agrees at 14 bases. There are 16 residues in the CDR3. The germline V gene has CDR1 SGHNT and CDR2 YYREEE (reference sequence). Trimming removed 5 bases from V and 4 bases from J; junction bases left unmatched: 6. This CDR3 reads CASRAGTSGSADTQYF. CDR3 sequence (DNA): TGTGCCAGCAGAGCCGGGACTAGCGGGAGTGCAGATACGCAGTATTTT.

V is TRBV7-6 and J is TRBJ2-3; 8 bases are shared with TRBD2. V lost 1 base, J lost 4 bases, and 7 bases stayed unmatched. The CDR3 runs 16 residues. Germline CDR1 SGHVS, CDR2 FNYEAQ. CDR3 in amino acids: CASSLGRGGRADTQYF. The CDR3 DNA reads as TGTGCCAGCAGCTTAGGACGGGGGGGGAGGGCAGATACGCAGTATTTT.

This clone occurred once. This chain joins TRBV2 and TRBJ2-1; 13 nucleotides line up with TRBD2. The CDR3 runs to 17 residues. V trimming: 0 bases; J trimming: 9 bases; junction bases outside the gene matches: 8. Germline values: CDR1 SNHLY, CDR2 FYNNEI. The CDR3 DNA reads as TGTGCCAGCAGTGAAGCGATACTAGCGGGAGGGACGGGTGAGCAGTTCTTC. Amino acids: CASSEAILAGGTGEQFF.

The V gene is TRBV10-3, the J gene TRBJ2-3; 9 positions agree with TRBD2. The CDR3 length is 24 residues. Germline CDR1 is ENHRY and CDR2 is SYGVKD. J was trimmed by 3 bases and V by 3 bases; bases with no gene match: 31. CDR3 nucleotides: TGTGCCATCAGTGAAGGAAAGTTCCGAGCCCCGGGCGGCGGGAGGGCCAATTGGACAGATACGCAGTATTTT. Its protein is CAISEGKFRAPGGGRANWTDTQYF.

The chain recombines TRBV9 with TRBJ2-3, with 14 bases matching TRBD2. The germline gives CDR1 SGDLS, CDR2 YYNGEE. Trimming cost V 4 bases and J 0 bases; bases outside gene matches: 7. The length of the CDR3 is 18 residues. The CDR3 region is CASSTGLAGGPSTDTQYF. The DNA for the CDR3 is TGTGCCAGCAGCACCGGACTAGCGGGAGGCCCTAGCACAGATACGCAGTATTTT.

This chain connects TRBV28 to TRBJ2-1, with 7 bases matching TRBD2. The CDR3 has 15 amino acids. V was pared by 4 bases and J by 3 bases, with 6 bases of the junction left unmatched. The germline V gene encodes CDR1 MDHEN and CDR2 SYDVKM. CDR3: CASSWGGRHYNEQFF. CDR3 DNA: TGTGCCAGCAGTTGGGGCGGGAGACACTACAATGAGCAGTTCTTC.

This chain uses TRBV29-1 with TRBJ2-4, with 14 positions matching TRBD2. The CDR3 length is 13 residues. CDR1 and CDR2 from the germline V gene are SQVTM and ANQGSEA. V trimming: 6 bases; J trimming: 8 bases; junction bases outside the gene matches: 3. CDR3 region: CSVPGLAGDIQYF. The CDR3 DNA reads TGCAGCGTCCCGGGACTAGCGGGAGACATTCAGTACTTC.

The V call is TRBV19, the J call TRBJ1-2; D possibly corresponds to TRBD1 (6 bases). The V gene lost 7 bases and the J gene lost 8 bases, with 20 bases spanning the gap. Germline V gives CDR1 LNHDA, CDR2 SQIVND (reference sequence). The CDR3 consists of 14 residues. CDR3 bases: TGTGCCAGTACTCCTACCGGGACAAGATACGGCTACACCTTC. It codes for CASTPTGTRYGYTF.

The rearrangement uses TRBV27 and TRBJ2-7; 7 bases are a match to TRBD2. V dropped 2 bases and J dropped 3; count of bases not matched to a gene: 13. CDR1 is MNHEY, CDR2 SMNVEV, per germline (reference sequence). This CDR3 spans 17 amino acids. CDR3 nucleotides: TGTGCCAGCAGTTTACAATCCGCGGGAGTCCATTACTACGAGCAGTACTTC. It codes for CASSLQSAGVHYYEQYF.

J is TRBJ2-5 and V is TRBV27, with 7 bases identical to TRBD1. Germline CDR1 and CDR2: MNHEY and SMNVEV (reference sequence). Trimming at V came to 4 bases and at J to 2 bases, leaving 10 bases not matched to a gene. The CDR3 loop spans 16 amino acids. CDR3 nucleotides: TGTGCCAGCAGTTCATCGAAGGGGGCTATTCAAGAGACCCAGTACTTC. This sequence encodes CASSSSKGAIQETQYF.

This rearrangement joins TRBV6-5 to TRBJ2-1; D unresolved. The CDR3 spans 13 residues. V was cut by 6 bases and J by 4 bases, with 10 bases left in between. The germline V gene has CDR1 MNHEY and CDR2 SVGAGI. The CDR3 spells CASSGLGYNEQFF. In DNA form, the CDR3 reads TGTGCCAGCAGCGGTCTAGGATACAATGAGCAGTTCTTC.

This chain connects TRBV27 to TRBJ2-7; D perhaps matches TRBD2 (6 bases). The CDR3 consists of 13 residues. Per the germline V gene, CDR1 is MNHEY and CDR2 is SMNVEV (reference sequence). V gave up 6 bases and J gave up 0 bases, with 9 bases separating them. CDR3 DNA: TGTGCCAGCAGGGACTATAGCTCCTACGAGCAGTACTTC. Its translation is CASRDYSSYEQYF.

This clone was counted once. V usage is TRBV7-9 and J usage is TRBJ2-3, with D perhaps TRBD1 (5 bases). Germline V gene data show CDR1 as SEHNR and CDR2 as FQNEAQ (reference sequence). The V end lost 0 bases, the J end lost 2 bases, and 9 bases lay between the germline ends. CDR3 length: 15 residues. CDR3 nucleotide sequence: TGTGCCAGCAGCTTAGCCGACAGAGTCACAGATACGCAGTATTTT. Residues: CASSLADRVTDTQYF.

The chain uses TRBV5-4 and TRBJ2-7, with 8 bases aligning to TRBD2. Germline V gene lookup returns CDR1 SGHNT and CDR2 YYREEE (reference sequence). CDR3 length: 14 amino acids. V lost 4 bases to trimming and J lost 4 bases; unmatched junction nucleotides: 7. The CDR3 nucleotides read TGTGCCAGCAGCGACGGGAGGGCCGGGTACGAGCAGTACTTC. Translating gives CASSDGRAGYEQYF.

V usage is TRBV25-1 and J usage is TRBJ2-3; possible D gene TRBD2, 6 bases. Germline V gene lookup returns CDR1 MGHDK and CDR2 SYGVNS. This CDR3 region has 16 residues. V was cut by 1 base and J by 1 base, with 12 bases left in between. Written as DNA, the CDR3 is TGTGCCAGCAGTGAATTGTTGGCGGGATGCACAGATACGCAGTATTTT. Protein: CASSELLAGCTDTQYF. Drawing the rest from reference TRBV25-1 and TRBJ2-3, the complete variable domain is EADIYQTPRYLVIGTGKKITLECSQTMGHDKMYWYQQDPGMELHLIHYSYGVNSTEKGDLSSESTVSRIRTEHFPLTLESARPSHTSQYLCASSELLAGCTDTQYFGPGTRLTVL.

The V and J genes are TRBV10-2 and TRBJ2-2, with D maybe TRBD1 (5 bases). Germline CDR1 and CDR2: WSHSY and SAAADI. The CDR3 has 15 residues. The V and J ends lost 3 bases and 4 bases respectively, with 12 bases between them. CDR3 in DNA: TGCGCCAGCAGTGATAGGGGATCGGGCACCGGGGAGCTGTTTTTT. It translates to CASSDRGSGTGELFF.

V is TRBV27 and J is TRBJ2-4; maybe TRBD2 (6 bases). CDR3 size: 17 residues. The germline V and J ends were trimmed by 7 bases and 1 base, with 20 bases remaining between them. Germline CDR1 MNHEY, CDR2 SMNVEV (reference sequence). Here the CDR3 DNA reads TGTGCCAGCACCCCCCGGAGTGGGGGGTCGGCCAAAAACATTCAGTACTTC. It is translated as CASTPRSGGSAKNIQYF.